These 20 T cell receptor beta chains share one sample of origin, sequenced in a study of T cell responses to AZD1222 COVID-19 vaccine. Sequenced by immunoSEQ multiplex PCR; TCRdb stores in-frame clones only, minus some. Of about 56,000 clones in the sample, 80% were seen once. The sample consisted of peripheral blood, taken 28 days after the second AZD1222 dose. These receptors all stem from an adult who received the AZD1222 COVID-19 vaccine.

CDR3 bases: TGTGCCAGCAGCCATGGTAGCTCCTACGAGCAGTACTTC. The encoded protein is CASSHGSSYEQYF. This chain uses TRBV9 with TRBJ2-7; D uncertain. Trimming took off 4 bases at V and 0 bases at J, with 8 bases between the two ends. Germline CDR1 and CDR2: SGDLS and YYNGEE. The CDR3 spans 13 residues.

The J gene is TRBJ2-2, the V gene TRBV6-1; maybe TRBD2 (7 bases). Germline-derived CDR1 and CDR2 are MNHNS and SASEGT. This CDR3 is 14 amino acids long. V was trimmed by 3 bases and J by 7 bases, leaving 12 bases between them. CDR3 nucleotides: TGTGCCAGCAGTGAGCAGGGAGGGGGCGGGGAGCTGTTTTTT. It yields the protein CASSEQGGGGELFF.

The gene calls are TRBV12-3 or TRBV12-4 and TRBJ1-5; maybe TRBD1 (5 bases). This CDR3 comprises 13 residues. With 5 bases removed from V and 7 bases from J, the gap between germline ends came to 12 bases. The CDR3 nucleotides read TGTGCCAGCAGTCCCGGGGGGAGGCAGCCCCAGCATTTT. This sequence encodes CASSPGGRQPQHF.

The J gene is TRBJ1-2, the V gene TRBV7-9, with 9 nucleotides matching TRBD1. The J segment lost 8 bases and the V segment lost 2 bases, leaving 9 bases of the junction unmatched. The CDR3 is 15 amino acids. Germline assignment: CDR1 SEHNR and CDR2 FQNEAQ (reference sequence). CDR3 amino acids: CASSLTGGAVEGYTF. The DNA for the CDR3 is TGTGCCAGCAGCTTAACAGGGGGCGCCGTTGAGGGCTACACCTTC.

The CDR3: CASSLGQSREQYF. DNA of the CDR3: TGTGCCAGCAGCTTGGGGCAGTCCCGCGAGCAGTACTTC. The chain recombines TRBV5-4 with TRBJ2-7; no reliable D call. CDR3 length: 13 amino acids. V was trimmed by 0 bases and J by 6 bases, leaving 10 bases between them. The germline gives CDR1 SGHNT, CDR2 YYREEE (reference sequence). Drawing the rest from reference TRBV5-4 and TRBJ2-7, the complete variable domain is ETGVTQSPTHLIKTRGQQVTLRCSSQSGHNTVSWYQQALGQGPQFIFQYYREEENGRGNFPPRFSGLQFPNYSSELNVNALELDDSALYLCASSLGQSREQYFGPGTRLTVT.

The genes are TRBV6-5 and TRBJ2-3, with TRBD2 matching 7 bases. V lost 8 bases to trimming and J lost 4 bases; unmatched junction nucleotides: 12. The germline V gene encodes CDR1 MNHEY and CDR2 SVGAGI. This CDR3 comprises 15 residues. The CDR3 loop is CASSLGGVGADTQYF. DNA for the CDR3: TGTGCCAGCTCCCTGGGGGGGGTGGGGGCAGATACGCAGTATTTT.

The J gene is TRBJ1-5, the V gene TRBV5-6, with 8 bases aligning to TRBD1. Germline loops: CDR1 SGHDT, CDR2 YYEEEE. CDR3 length: 14 amino acids. J lost 5 bases, V lost 1 base, and 2 bases had no gene match. The CDR3 loop is CASSLSGGYQPQHF. Here the CDR3 DNA reads TGTGCCAGCAGCTTGTCAGGGGGCTATCAGCCCCAGCATTTT.

This clone occurred many times. In nucleotides, the CDR3 is TGTGCCAGCAGTTACTCCCGACAGGGAGACACTGAAGCTTTCTTT. Amino acid sequence: CASSYSRQGDTEAFF. V usage is TRBV6-5 and J usage is TRBJ1-1, with 7 bases fitting TRBD1. CDR1 is MNHEY, CDR2 SVGAGI, per germline. The CDR3 spans 15 residues. With 0 bases clipped from V and 3 bases from J, the junction kept 4 bases outside the gene matches.

The J gene is TRBJ2-4, the V gene TRBV7-2; 8 bases are shared with TRBD2. Trimming removed 0 bases from V and 0 bases from J; junction bases left unmatched: 13. Germline CDR1 SGHTA, CDR2 FQGNSA. The CDR3 loop spans 20 amino acids. The CDR3 reads CASSLAFSSGGSLAKNIQYF. CDR3 in DNA: TGTGCCAGCAGCTTAGCCTTTTCCAGCGGGGGATCGTTAGCCAAAAACATTCAGTACTTC.

The chain links TRBV10-3 to TRBJ1-5; possibly TRBD1 for D (5 bases). Germline V gene sequence: CDR1 ENHRY, CDR2 SYGVKD. The CDR3 is made up of 15 amino acids. The germline V and J ends were trimmed by 3 bases and 8 bases, with 17 bases remaining between them. In nucleotides, the CDR3 is TGTGCCATCAGTGATCCTGCGACAGACCACGAGCCCCAGCATTTT. This gives the protein CAISDPATDHEPQHF.

The CDR3 region has the DNA TGTGCCAGCAGCTTTAGGAGTGACACTGAAGCTTTCTTT. It encodes CASSFRSDTEAFF. The genes are TRBV5-4 and TRBJ1-1; no firm D call. The germline V gene has CDR1 SGHNT and CDR2 YYREEE (reference sequence). V was trimmed by 2 bases and J by 3 bases, leaving 8 bases between them. The CDR3 sequence is 13 residues long. Looking up the rest from reference TRBV5-4 and TRBJ1-1 gives the full variable domain: ETGVTQSPTHLIKTRGQQVTLRCSSQSGHNTVSWYQQALGQGPQFIFQYYREEENGRGNFPPRFSGLQFPNYSSELNVNALELDDSALYLCASSFRSDTEAFFGQGTRLTVV.

The gene calls are TRBV27 and TRBJ2-6; a weak D match, TRBD2 (6 bases). CDR1 MNHEY and CDR2 SMNVEV come from the germline V gene (reference sequence). V lost 6 bases to trimming and J lost 2 bases, with 14 bases between them. The CDR3 sequence is 16 residues long. The CDR3 protein is CASRLAGSTGANVLTF. CDR3 nucleotides: TGTGCCAGCAGACTAGCAGGGAGCACTGGGGCCAACGTCCTGACTTTC.

This chain joins TRBV3-1 (or the pseudogene TRBV3-2) and TRBJ1-6; TRBD1 matches at 7 bases. V was clipped by 4 bases and J by 10 bases; unmatched bases: 22. This CDR3 spans 19 amino acids. CDR1 and CDR2 (germline): LGHDT, YNNKEL (reference sequence). The CDR3 is CASSPFGGTAGIEESPLHF. The DNA of the CDR3 is TGTGCCAGCAGCCCCTTCGGCGGGACAGCCGGAATTGAGGAGTCACCCCTCCACTTT.

This clone was counted a few times. The chain combines TRBV4-1 with TRBJ1-2, with 9 nucleotides matching TRBD1. Trimming cost V 1 base and J 4 bases; bases outside gene matches: 4. Germline-derived CDR1 and CDR2 are MGHRA and YSYEKL. The CDR3 totals 15 residues. In nucleotides, the CDR3 is TGCGCCAGCAGCCAAGGGACAGGGGTCTCCTATGGCTACACCTTC. It codes for CASSQGTGVSYGYTF.

The V and J genes are TRBV6-5 and TRBJ1-5; D gene uncertain. The V and J ends lost 2 bases and 2 bases respectively, with 10 bases between them. The CDR3 consists of 15 residues. Germline values: CDR1 MNHEY, CDR2 SVGAGI. This chain's CDR3 is CASSYASSGNQPQHF. The DNA for the CDR3 is TGTGCCAGCAGTTACGCGTCCTCGGGCAATCAGCCCCAGCATTTT.

The chain joins TRBV7-6 to TRBJ1-1, with 8 nucleotides matching TRBD1. Germline lookup yields CDR1 SGHVS and CDR2 FNYEAQ. After removal of 5 bases from V and 7 bases from J, the junction contained 15 bases not matched to a gene. CDR3 size: 16 residues. The CDR3 sequence is CASSTRQGRQLGEAFF. The DNA of the CDR3 is TGTGCCAGCAGCACTCGACAGGGGAGACAATTAGGTGAAGCTTTCTTT.

V is TRBV28 and J is TRBJ1-3, with TRBD1 matching 9 bases. This CDR3 is 14 amino acids long. Looked up from germline, CDR1 is MDHEN and CDR2 is SYDVKM. With 10 bases clipped from V and 6 bases from J, the junction kept 10 bases outside the gene matches. The CDR3 DNA is TGTGCCACCACTACAGGGGGCGCAGAAAACACCATATATTTT. It encodes CATTTGGAENTIYF.

This clone was detected only a few times. The chain is built from TRBV28 and TRBJ2-1; D is perhaps TRBD1 or TRBD2 (5 bases each). There are 15 residues in the CDR3. The V end was cut by 0 bases, the J end by 10 bases, with 16 bases between. The germline CDR1 and CDR2 sequences are MDHEN and SYDVKM. CDR3 sequence (DNA): TGTGCCAGCAGTTTATGGGGACGGTCCCAGTGGGAGCAGTTCTTC. Residues: CASSLWGRSQWEQFF.

CDR3 nucleotide sequence: TGTGCCAGCAGTTTAGAAGGCCGTGGTGAGCAGTTCTTC. It encodes CASSLEGRGEQFF. The V and J genes are TRBV12-3 or TRBV12-4 and TRBJ2-1; D unresolved. The CDR3 is made up of 13 amino acids. V lost 1 base and J 9 bases, leaving 10 bases between the germline ends.

The sample holds one count of this clone. The chain links TRBV23-1 to TRBJ1-5; no definite D call. TRBV23-1 is reported as an ORF; its role is uncertain. The V end lost 7 bases, the J end lost 6 bases, and 13 bases lay between the germline ends. CDR3 size: 13 residues. The CDR3 DNA is TGCGCCAGCACTCGACTACGGAGTCAGCCCCAGCATTTT. The encoded protein is CASTRLRSQPQHF.